This T cell receptor beta chain was obtained from a study of blood T cell repertoires in COVID-19 (dated by TCRdb to about 2020). Regarding the complete study: Collaborator samples came from the United States, Italy and Spain and covered acute and convalescent phases of COVID-19. The prospective study material was composed of cDNA or gDNA derived from T cells, B-cell-depleted T cells, or PBMCs. Deeply sampled blood TCRbeta repertoires from subjects exposed to, actively infected with, or recovered from COVID-19 were included in the dataset. The repertoires were made available in a free public database intended to serve as a resource for research on the immune response to SARS-CoV-2. Samples were obtained from the ongoing ImmuneRACE study (first 160 participants) and from over 1,000 subjects provided by 6 global collaborators. The sample metadata nearly always contained a de-identified subject ID, COVID-19 status, age in years and sex. Where available, HLA class I and class II types were taken from metadata supplied by the sample provider and were not determined by assay-based typing.

TCRbeta CDR3 regions were amplified from genomic DNA by means of the immunoSEQ Assay, a bias-controlled multiplex PCR. Per the authors' processing: Within the assay, amplification of reference gene primers was used to estimate how many nucleated cells each sample contained. Sequence reads were collapsed and filtered to measure the absolute abundance of every unique TCRbeta CDR3 rearrangement. Productive Simpson clonality was computed per sample as the square root of Simpson's diversity index over productive rearrangements. TCRdb's version of the immuneACCESS table is confined to in-frame rearrangements and falls short of the full clone set. An unresolved V gene accounts for under half of the shortfall where checked; the remainder is of unknown origin. V and J calls and clone size are copied from that table; D and trimming were computed from the DNA. The sample table records hundreds of thousands of clones; 85% to 90% of these occur just once. Approximately 4% of the sample is held by the ten biggest clonotypes.

General study outcomes and caveats: The amount of clinical and demographic metadata varied by source and participant and was provided uncurated.

Whole blood was collected in K2EDTA tubes by collaborating institutions according to the institutions' own protocols. For TCRbeta analysis, collaborator samples were shipped as frozen whole blood, as isolated PBMCs, or as DNA extracted from either sample type. About this clone itself: Its antigen is not yet known. The sample holds no much larger clone one base away, and base qualities are not on file.

Taken from cysteine to phenylalanine, the CDR3 has 22 residues. The entry retains the CDR3 DNA only, 66 bases that are in frame from base 1. From a lookup of the germline V gene, CDR1 and CDR2 are MGHRA and YSYEKL. V has 0 bases trimmed and J has 1 base trimmed; junction bases matching no gene number 13. Source material: peripheral blood. This chain is built from TRBV4-1 and TRBJ2-1, with 15 junctional bases fitting TRBD2. The receptor's source is a woman aged 50 to 60 with active or convalescent COVID-19. The CDR3 region: CASSQESPRTSGGALSYNEQFF. The sequenced DNA is TGCGCCAGCAGCCAAGAGTCGCCTAGGACTAGCGGGGGGGCCCTGTCCTACAATGAGCAGTTCTTC.